This TCR beta chain was captured in a study of shared clonotypes between healthy human individuals. In the study overall: Serving as donors were two women and a few men, whose ages spanned 18 to 49.

For this clone: Its antigen is not identified.

V gave up 5 bases and J gave up 6 bases, with 19 bases separating them. Looked up from germline, CDR1 is MNHEY and CDR2 is SVGAGI. The CDR3 is made up of 15 amino acids. Produced via immunoSEQ multiplex PCR; TCRdb's table is partial and in-frame only. The sample has 2,500,000 or so clones; more than 80% are singletons. Findings and limits, study-wide: Naive subsets usually exceeded memory subsets in estimated richness.

Healthy HIV-negative adults with no recent acute infections or vaccinations were recruited as donors. Only Caucasian adults living in Nashville, Tennessee served as donors. J is TRBJ1-1 and V is TRBV6-5, with D possibly matching TRBD1 (6 bases). Sequencing was carried out using naive CD4+ T cells sorted from blood. Subset defined: CD45RA+ positively selected. The clonotype originates from a man aged 18 to 30 in good health. The CDR3 nucleotides are TGTGCCAGCAGTCACGGGGACACCCGAATAGCTGAAGCTTTCTTT. Translating gives CASSHGDTRIAEAFF.